The next 16 T cell receptor beta chains were all read from a single sample in a study of early T cells in non-severe SARS-CoV-2 infection. One entry per CDR3 protein results from TCRdb running MiXCR on the 5' RACE reads. The sample contains tens of thousands of distinct CDR3 sequences, 16% of which appear only once. Sequences were derived from whole blood, sampled at baseline. The receptor source for this set is an adult who was a healthcare worker with PCR-confirmed SARS-CoV-2 infection or an uninfected control (not recorded which).

Only a few counts were recorded for this clonotype. The chain links TRBV6-2 or TRBV6-3 to TRBJ2-7, with a tentative D call TRBD2 (5 bases). CDR3 length equals 14 residues. The germline CDR1 and CDR2 sequences are MNHEY and SVGEGT. V was pared by 0 bases and J by 6 bases, with 12 bases between. CDR3 sequence: CASSYSRTLSEQYF. Written as DNA, the CDR3 is TGTGCCAGCAGTTACTCGAGGACTCTCTCCGAGCAGTACTTC.

This clonotype has at least ten counts. J is TRBJ2-7 and V is TRBV20-1, with D possibly matching TRBD1 (6 bases). The ends were cut back, 6 bases at V and 3 bases at J, with 15 bases in the middle. The CDR3 loop spans 13 amino acids. Germline V CDR1 and CDR2: DFQATT, SNEGSKA (reference sequence). The CDR3 region has the DNA TGCAGTGCCAGCCGACAGGTTCTCTACGAGCAGTACTTC. This gives the protein CSASRQVLYEQYF.

J is TRBJ2-3 and V is TRBV25-1, with D perhaps TRBD1 (6 bases). CDR3 length equals 15 residues. The V gene's germline CDR1 is MGHDK and CDR2 SYGVNS. With 1 base removed from V and 0 bases from J, the gap between germline ends came to 8 bases. CDR3 coding DNA: TGTGCCAGCAGTGAATTTGGGACAAGCACAGATACGCAGTATTTT. It is translated as CASSEFGTSTDTQYF.

This clonotype turned up a few times. V gene TRBV10-1 combines with J gene TRBJ2-7; 9 nucleotides agree with TRBD2. The V segment lost 8 bases and the J segment 6 bases; nucleotides outside the gene matches: 14. CDR3 size: 15 residues. Looked up from germline, CDR1 is WNHNN and CDR2 is SYGVQD (reference sequence). For the CDR3, the DNA is TGCGCCAGCCTTAGTGGCTCGCGGGAGGGCTTCGAGCAGTACTTC. Protein sequence: CASLSGSREGFEQYF.

This clonotype was observed a handful of times. This chain joins TRBV18 and TRBJ1-4; no clear D. Germline V gene sequence: CDR1 KGHSH, CDR2 LQKENI. With 2 bases removed from V and 11 bases from J, the gap between germline ends came to 12 bases. This CDR3 has 13 residues. CDR3 DNA sequence: TGTGCCAGCTCACCATCGCCCAGGCAGAAACTGTTTTTT. As protein: CASSPSPRQKLFF.

This clonotype was observed many times. The V gene is TRBV4-1, the J gene TRBJ1-2, with D tentatively TRBD1 (6 bases). Germline V gene lookup returns CDR1 MGHRA and CDR2 YSYEKL. The CDR3 sequence is 14 residues long. V lost 0 bases and J 4 bases, leaving 9 bases between the germline ends. CDR3 sequence (DNA): TGCGCCAGCAGCCAAGAGGGGGCGCGCTATGGCTACACCTTC. Its protein is CASSQEGARYGYTF.

The sample holds many counts of this clonotype. V gene TRBV18 combines with J gene TRBJ2-5; 8 nucleotides agree with TRBD1. Unmatched junction bases numbered 6, after V lost 4 bases and J lost 5 bases. CDR3 length equals 14 residues. The germline V gene encodes CDR1 KGHSH and CDR2 LQKENI. Written as DNA, the CDR3 is TGTGCCAGCTCACTCGGACAGGGCGTGGAGACCCAGTACTTC. Protein sequence: CASSLGQGVETQYF. Complete variable domain (other parts from reference TRBV18 and TRBJ2-5): NAGVMQNPRHLVRRRGQEARLRCSPMKGHSHVYWYRQLPEEGLKFMVYLQKENIIDESGMPKERFSAEFPKEGPSILRIQQVVRGDSAAYFCASSLGQGVETQYFGPGTRLLVL.

The chain couples TRBV2 to TRBJ2-6; no firm D call. Trimming cost V 8 bases and J 3 bases, with 11 bases left between them. CDR1 and CDR2 (germline): SNHLY, FYNNEI. The CDR3 covers 14 residues. The CDR3 reads CASLRPGGANVLTF. The CDR3 DNA sequence: TGTGCCAGCCTCAGACCGGGTGGGGCCAACGTCCTGACTTTC.

Comment on this clonotype: Relative to the germline gene, one junction end is altered; a read error may explain this. The chain combines TRBV28 with TRBJ2-7; 7 nucleotides align to TRBD1. The CDR3 covers 12 residues. Germline V gene lookup returns CDR1 MDHEN and CDR2 SYDVKM. The CDR3 protein is CASGQAERGLLF. The CDR3 DNA reads as TGTGCCAGCGGGCAGGCAGAAAGGGGGCTACTTTTC.

This clonotype was counted once. Mismatch with germline at one junction end may stem from a read error. This chain connects TRBV3-1 to TRBJ1-5; no reliable D call. The CDR3 totals 14 residues. Germline V gene lookup returns CDR1 LGHDT and CDR2 YNNKEL (reference sequence). CDR3 sequence (DNA): TGTGCCAGCAGCCAAGACCAGGCTAATCGGCCCCAGCATTTT. This translates into CASSQDQANRPQHF.

In regard to this clonotype: An end of the junction does not agree with germline; a read error may underlie this. The chain uses TRBV28 and TRBJ1-1; D is perhaps TRBD1 (5 bases). The CDR3 runs to 12 residues. Germline V gene data show CDR1 as MDHEN and CDR2 as SYDVKM. The CDR3 loop reads CASWGFRTEVFF. The CDR3 DNA reads TGTGCCAGCTGGGGGTTTCGGACTGAAGTTTTCTTT. The whole variable domain, filled in from reference TRBV28 and TRBJ1-1, reads DVKVTQSSRYLVKRTGEKVFLECVQDMDHENMFWYRQDPGLGLRLIYFSYDVKMKEKGDIPEGYSVSREKKERFSLILESASTNQTSMYLCASWGFRTEVFFGQGTRLTVV.

This clonotype occurred many times. The rearrangement links TRBV4-1 to TRBJ2-6; maybe TRBD1 (5 bases). In germline, CDR1 is MGHRA, CDR2 YSYEKL. The CDR3 spans 17 residues. V lost 5 bases and J lost 2, with 16 bases in between. The CDR3 sequence is CASSAMGRVAGANVLTF. CDR3 sequence (DNA): TGCGCCAGCAGCGCCATGGGCAGGGTCGCTGGGGCCAACGTCCTGACTTTC.

In this sample, this clonotype turned up a few times. The V call is TRBV7-9, the J call TRBJ2-3; TRBD2 agrees at 8 bases. The germline CDR1 and CDR2 sequences are SEHNR and FQNEAQ (reference sequence). The CDR3 is 16 amino acids. The V gene end was trimmed by 2 bases and the J gene end by 0 bases; junction bases not matched to a gene: 4. DNA for the CDR3: TGTGCCAGCAGCTTAAGCGCTAGCGGGAGCACAGATACGCAGTATTTT. It encodes CASSLSASGSTDTQYF.

This clonotype has ten or more counts. The rearrangement links TRBV20-1 to TRBJ1-2; no clear D gene. The CDR3 is 12 amino acids. CDR1 DFQATT and CDR2 SNEGSKA come from the germline V gene (reference sequence). Trimming shortened V by 6 bases and J by 8 bases, and 16 bases separated the two germline ends. For the CDR3, the DNA is TGCAGTGCCCAATACCTTGCAGCGGGCTACACCTTC. Translated: CSAQYLAAGYTF.

This chain joins TRBV12-3 or TRBV12-4 and TRBJ2-3; no clear D gene. This CDR3 region has 14 residues. Between the trimmed V and J ends, which lost 2 bases and 4 bases, there was a span of 10 bases. CDR3 amino acids: CASSLLSLPDTQYF. CDR3 DNA: TGTGCCAGCAGTTTACTCTCCCTGCCAGATACGCAGTATTTT.

The chain is built from TRBV7-2 and TRBJ2-3; 12 bases are shared with TRBD2. Germline V gene data show CDR1 as SGHTA and CDR2 as FQGNSA. With 3 bases clipped from V and 4 bases from J, the junction kept 5 bases outside the gene matches. The CDR3 is 16 amino acids. CDR3 sequence (DNA): TGTGCCAGCAGCTTTCCTAGCGGGAGGGCCTCAGATACGCAGTATTTT. Amino acid sequence: CASSFPSGRASDTQYF. Complete variable domain (other parts from reference TRBV7-2 and TRBJ2-3): GAGVSQSPSNKVTEKGKDVELRCDPISGHTALYWYRQSLGQGLEFLIYFQGNSAPDKSGLPSDRFSAERTGGSVSTLTIQRTQQEDSAVYLCASSFPSGRASDTQYFGPGTRLTVL.